This T cell receptor (beta chain) stems from a study of regulatory T cells in long-lasting Graves disease. About the study: The study counted Graves' disease as persistent given over 5 years of antithyroid drugs and positive TSH receptor antibodies.

Specified time point: persistent/refractory GD, antithyroid drugs over 5 years with positive TRAb. The authors made the TCR library using RNA they extracted from PBMCs. General observations from the study: A reduction in accuracy may have resulted from the small sample size. Sharing of public clonotypes was greater in persistent patients (over 2,500) than in new patients (roughly 880).

This clonotype showed up many times. Its matching antigen is unknown. In building TCR beta libraries, iRepertoire HTBI primers were used together with Arm-PCR of CDR3 regions. One entry per CDR3 protein, called by TCRdb with MiXCR from the multiplex PCR reads. The sample yields about 470,000 distinct CDR3 sequences, around 21% seen once. The sample in question was peripheral blood mononuclear cells (PBMCs), obtained when the disease was refractory, from a patient treated with antithyroid drugs. This sequence was found in a female donor with Graves disease.

Here the CDR3 reads CSARGTGNTGELFF. CDR3 sequence (DNA): TGCAGTGCTAGGGGGACAGGGAACACCGGGGAGCTGTTTTTT. The chain links TRBV20-1 to TRBJ2-2; 8 bases agree with TRBD1. Germline CDR1 and CDR2: DFQATT and SNEGSKA (reference sequence). J was trimmed by 1 base and V by 3 bases; bases with no gene match: 1. The CDR3 consists of 14 residues.